The subject of this entry is one TCR beta chain. Its cognate antigen is unknown. Whoever was chosen for sequencing had shown CD8+CD57+ cell expansion by flow cytometry. Prior therapy had not been administered to any patient at the time of blood sampling. This specimen belongs to a study of CD8+CD57+ T cells in acquired aplastic anemia. Overall study findings and caveats: Patient and control CD8+ Simpson's diversity was not significantly different.

Per the germline V gene, CDR1 is SEHNR and CDR2 is FQNEAQ (reference sequence). J gave up 5 bases and V 6 bases, and 28 bases lay outside the gene matches. The CDR3 covers 22 residues. The TCR beta profiling, which covered VDJ combination and CDR3 sequence, was carried out using genomic DNA as the template. One entry per CDR3 protein results from TCRdb running MiXCR on the reads. In the table there are about 160,000 distinct CDR3 sequences, 71% of which are singletons. The sequence was obtained from a human donor with aplastic anemia. The sample consisted of sorted CD4+, CD8+, or CD8+CD57+ T cells (not recorded which) from PBMCs. The rearrangement joins TRBV7-9 to TRBJ2-5, with TRBD2 matching over 12 bases. The CDR3 protein is CASRQPGLTYEQLAGGRETQYF. The CDR3 region has the DNA TGTGCCAGCAGGCAACCCGGACTTACCTACGAGCAGCTAGCGGGGGGGCGGGAGACCCAGTACTTC.